This T cell receptor beta chain was identified during a study of shared clonotypes between healthy human individuals. Study observations and caveats: Unshared clonotypes carried lower generation probabilities than those common to all four donors.

V lost 6 bases and J lost 9; bases outside the gene matches: 12. Germline CDR1 SNHLY, CDR2 FYNNEI. This CDR3 has 16 residues. Comment on this clone: Its antigen is unknown.

Clones were sequenced by immunoSEQ multiplex PCR, and TCRdb holds only the in-frame ones, with some missing. The repertoire holds about 2.1 million clones, with over 85% as singletons. Naive CD8 cells lacked CD45RO, underwent positive selection for CCR7 and left out terminally differentiated effector memory CD45RA+ cells. The sequence was obtained from a man younger than 35 in good health. Some clones in this sample may be carry-over from other donors' samples. This rearrangement joins TRBV2 to TRBJ2-1, with 12 bases that match TRBD2. The sample was naive CD8+ T cells from PBMCs. The CDR3 DNA reads as TGTGCCAGCAGCGGCCAGACTAGCGGGAGAAGGAGTGAGCAGTTCTTC. Translating it yields CASSGQTSGRRSEQFF.